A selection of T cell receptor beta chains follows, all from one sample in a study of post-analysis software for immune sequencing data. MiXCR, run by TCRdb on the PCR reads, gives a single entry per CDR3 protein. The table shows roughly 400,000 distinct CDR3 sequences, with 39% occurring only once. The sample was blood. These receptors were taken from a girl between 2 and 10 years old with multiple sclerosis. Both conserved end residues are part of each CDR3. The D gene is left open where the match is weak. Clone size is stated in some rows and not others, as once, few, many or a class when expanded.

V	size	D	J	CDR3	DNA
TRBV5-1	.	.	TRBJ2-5	CASSLDVQETQYF	TGCGCCAGCAGCTTGGATGTACAAGAGACCCAGTACTTC
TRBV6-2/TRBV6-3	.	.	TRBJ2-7	CASSLGGGGPHEQYF	TGTGCCAGCAGTTTGGGGGGAGGTGGACCCCACGAGCAGTACTTC
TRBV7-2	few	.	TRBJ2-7	CASGLTRAYEQYF	TGTGCCAGCGGCCTCACTAGGGCCTACGAGCAGTACTTC
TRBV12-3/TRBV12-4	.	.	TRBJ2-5	CASSLADWRGETQYF	TGTGCCAGCAGCTTAGCTGATTGGAGGGGAGAGACCCAGTACTTC
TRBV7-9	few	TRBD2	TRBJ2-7	CASSDRTSGRAASKQYF	TGTGCCAGCAGCGATCGGACTAGCGGGAGGGCAGCATCCAAGCAGTACTTC
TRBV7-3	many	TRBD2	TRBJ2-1	CASSEGSLAGERKFF	TGTGCCAGCAGCGAAGGTTCACTAGCGGGGGAGCGGAAGTTCTTC
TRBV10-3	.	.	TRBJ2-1	CAVSGGPGDNEQFF	TGTGCCGTCAGTGGGGGCCCGGGGGACAATGAGCAGTTCTTC
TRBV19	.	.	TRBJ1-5	CASTHLGDQPQHF	TGTGCCAGTACCCACCTAGGGGATCAGCCCCAGCATTTT
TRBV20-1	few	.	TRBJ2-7	CSATLGTSSYEQYF	TGCAGTGCCACTCTCGGGACAAGTTCCTACGAGCAGTACTTC
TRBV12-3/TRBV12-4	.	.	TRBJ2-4	CASQGRVSFKNIQYF	TGTGCCAGTCAAGGCAGGGTCTCTTTTAAAAACATTCAGTACTTC
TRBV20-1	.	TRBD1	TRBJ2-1	CSARDPGQAYNEQFF	TGCAGTGCTAGAGATCCGGGACAGGCTTACAATGAGCAGTTCTTC
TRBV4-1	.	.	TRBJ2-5	CASSPTRGQETQYF	TGCGCCAGCAGCCCTACTCGCGGCCAAGAGACCCAGTACTTC
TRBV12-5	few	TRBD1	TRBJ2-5	CASGPPNTGGKQETQYF	TGTGCTAGTGGTCCGCCCAACACAGGGGGAAAGCAAGAGACCCAGTACTTC
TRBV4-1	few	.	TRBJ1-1	CASSQGGGGEAFF	TGCGCCAGCAGCCAAGGTGGAGGGGGTGAAGCTTTCTTT
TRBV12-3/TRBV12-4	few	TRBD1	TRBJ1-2	CASRTRDRGLMGYGYTF	TGTGCCAGCAGAACCCGGGACAGGGGGCTGATGGGCTATGGCTACACCTTC
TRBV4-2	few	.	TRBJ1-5	CASSPHDKSNQPQHF	TGTGCCAGCAGCCCACATGACAAGAGCAATCAGCCCCAGCATTTT
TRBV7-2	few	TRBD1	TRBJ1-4	CASSNRRGGTNEKLFF	TGTGCCAGCAGCAATAGGAGAGGGGGCACTAATGAAAAACTGTTTTTT
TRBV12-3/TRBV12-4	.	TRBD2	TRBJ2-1	CASHGTSGTSYNEQFF	TGTGCCAGCCATGGGACTAGCGGAACCTCCTACAATGAGCAGTTCTTC
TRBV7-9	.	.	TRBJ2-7	CASSLTRGAGKYNEQYF	TGTGCCAGCAGCTTAACCCGAGGAGCGGGTAAATACAATGAGCAGTACTTC
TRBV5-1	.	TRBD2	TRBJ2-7	CASSPVAGVAYEQYF	TGCGCCAGCAGCCCCGTCGCGGGAGTGGCCTACGAGCAGTACTTC
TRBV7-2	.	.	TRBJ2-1	CASSSVTNEQFF	TGTGCCAGCAGCTCCGTTACCAATGAGCAGTTCTTC
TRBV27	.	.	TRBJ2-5	CASSSNGETQYF	TGTGCCAGCAGCTCGAACGGGGAGACCCAGTACTTC
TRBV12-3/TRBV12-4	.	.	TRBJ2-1	CASSLGGRWYNEQFF	TGTGCCAGCAGTTTGGGTGGGAGGTGGTACAATGAGCAGTTCTTC
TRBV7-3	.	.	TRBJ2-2	CASSPQGSANTGELFF	TGTGCCAGCAGCCCCCAGGGTAGCGCCAACACCGGGGAGCTGTTTTTT
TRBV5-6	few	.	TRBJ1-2	CASSLGTPYGYTF	TGTGCCAGCAGCTTGGGGACCCCATATGGCTACACCTTC
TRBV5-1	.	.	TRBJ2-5	CASSGGTVETQYF	TGCGCCAGCAGCGGGGGGACCGTGGAGACCCAGTACTTC
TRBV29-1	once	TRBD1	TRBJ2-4	CSVENRGSKNIQYF	TGCAGCGTTGAAAACAGGGGTAGCAAAAACATTCAGTACTTC
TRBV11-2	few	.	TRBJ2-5	CASSIGTRSGFETQYF	TGTGCCAGCAGCATAGGGACTCGTTCGGGGTTTGAGACCCAGTACTTC
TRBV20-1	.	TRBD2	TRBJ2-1	CSARLLAGGPSYNEQFF	TGCAGTGCTAGACTGCTAGCGGGAGGGCCGTCCTACAATGAGCAGTTCTTC